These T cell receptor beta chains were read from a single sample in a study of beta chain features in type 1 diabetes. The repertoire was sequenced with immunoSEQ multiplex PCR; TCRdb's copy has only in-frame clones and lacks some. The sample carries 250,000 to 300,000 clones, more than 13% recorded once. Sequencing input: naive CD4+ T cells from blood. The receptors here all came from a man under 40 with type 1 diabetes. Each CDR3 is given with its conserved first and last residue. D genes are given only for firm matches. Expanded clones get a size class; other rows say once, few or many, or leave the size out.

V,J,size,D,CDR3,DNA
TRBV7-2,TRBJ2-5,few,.,CASSFVRSETQYF,TGTGCCAGCAGCTTTGTTCGGTCAGAGACCCAGTACTTC
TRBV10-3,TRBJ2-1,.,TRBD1,CAISPGQGYNEQFF,TGTGCCATCAGTCCGGGACAGGGCTACAATGAGCAGTTCTTC
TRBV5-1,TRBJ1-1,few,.,CASSLRTATLMNTEAFF,TGCGCCAGCAGCTTAAGGACAGCTACGCTAATGAACACTGAAGCTTTCTTT
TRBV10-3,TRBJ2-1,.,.,CAISPLADEQFF,TGTGCCATCAGTCCACTAGCAGATGAGCAGTTCTTC
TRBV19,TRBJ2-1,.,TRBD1,CASSIKGWGGQGYDEQFF,TGTGCCAGTAGTATTAAGGGATGGGGGGGACAGGGATATGATGAGCAGTTCTTC
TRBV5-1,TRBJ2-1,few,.,CASSLSGNTYNEQFF,TGCGCCAGCAGCTTGTCCGGGAATACCTACAATGAGCAGTTCTTC
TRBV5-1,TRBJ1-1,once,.,CASSVRPQTEAFF,TGCGCCAGCAGCGTCCGTCCCCAGACTGAAGCTTTCTTT
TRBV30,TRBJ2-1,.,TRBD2,CAWSGLAVPHSYNEQFF,TGTGCCTGGAGCGGGCTAGCGGTGCCCCACTCCTACAATGAGCAGTTCTTC
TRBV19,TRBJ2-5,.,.,CASRGPGAGQETQYF,TGTGCCAGTCGTGGCCCTGGGGCAGGACAAGAGACCCAGTACTTC
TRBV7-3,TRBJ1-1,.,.,CASSLHAGGTEAFF,TGTGCCAGCAGCTTACATGCGGGGGGCACTGAAGCTTTCTTT
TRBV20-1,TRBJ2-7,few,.,CSAGGSYEQYF,TGCAGTGCTGGCGGGTCGTACGAGCAGTACTTC
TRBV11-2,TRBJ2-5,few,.,CASSAGNRDFQETQYF,TGTGCCAGCAGCGCAGGGAACCGGGACTTCCAAGAGACCCAGTACTTC
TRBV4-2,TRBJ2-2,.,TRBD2,CASSLASGRVTGELFF,TGTGCCAGCAGCCTCGCTAGCGGGAGGGTCACCGGGGAGCTGTTTTTT
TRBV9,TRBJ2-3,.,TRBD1,CASSPQGGTDTQYF,TGTGCCAGCAGCCCACAGGGGGGCACAGATACGCAGTATTTT
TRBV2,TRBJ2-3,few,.,CASSLGLASSTDTQYF,TGTGCCAGCAGCCTGGGGCTAGCGTCTAGCACAGATACGCAGTATTTT
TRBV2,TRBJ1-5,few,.,CASRLTGPGRTQHF,TGTGCCAGCAGACTTACAGGGCCGGGTAGGACCCAGCATTTT
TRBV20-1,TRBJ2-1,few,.,CSAVRYNEQFF,TGCAGTGCTGTTAGATACAATGAGCAGTTCTTC
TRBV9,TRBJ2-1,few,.,CASSVDSGVYNEQFF,TGTGCCAGCAGCGTAGACAGCGGAGTCTACAATGAGCAGTTCTTC
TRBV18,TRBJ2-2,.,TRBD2,CASSPSGVLAGNTGELFF,TGTGCCAGCTCACCATCAGGCGTACTAGCGGGGAACACCGGGGAGCTGTTTTTT
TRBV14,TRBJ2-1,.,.,CASSLLFNNEQFF,TGTGCCAGCAGCCTCTTGTTTAACAATGAGCAGTTCTTC
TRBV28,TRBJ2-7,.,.,CATEVNRDEQYF,TGTGCCACCGAAGTGAACAGGGACGAGCAGTACTTC
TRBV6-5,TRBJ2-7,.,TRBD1,CASRSTGSDEQYF,TGTGCCAGCAGATCGACAGGGAGCGACGAGCAGTACTTC